This TCR beta chain derives from a study of beta chain features in type 1 diabetes. Every isolated RNA sample was fully reverse transcribed, so sequencing captured expressed TCRB transcripts. It was found that naive, central memory and regulatory T cell samples averaged approximately 3.6 million reads. This table comes from immunoSEQ multiplex PCR, and its TCRdb copy is limited to in-frame clones, with some not included. The profile shows about 330,000 clones, about 11% of them singletons. Whole-study results and caveats: Patients and controls would be equally affected if PCR favored shorter templates. Shorter TCRB CDR3s, moderately but significantly so, marked every one of the four CD4+ subsets in Type 1 diabetes patients.

Naive, central memory, regulatory and stem cell-like memory cells within the CD4+ compartment were sorted using CD45RO/CCR7/CD25/CD127/CD95/CD27. This clone showed up just a few times. Its matching antigen is unknown. Trimming took 7 bases from V and 3 from J, leaving 13 bases between them. The CDR3 totals 14 residues. CDR1 LNHDA and CDR2 SQIVND come from the germline V gene (reference sequence). The chain recombines TRBV19 with TRBJ2-1, with D possibly TRBD2 on 6 matching bases. Sequenced material: naive CD4+ T cells from blood. The receptor's source is a woman under 40 in good health. The CDR3 DNA reads as TGTGCCAGTACCCCCACGGGACTCTACAATGAGCAGTTCTTC. Residues: CASTPTGLYNEQFF.